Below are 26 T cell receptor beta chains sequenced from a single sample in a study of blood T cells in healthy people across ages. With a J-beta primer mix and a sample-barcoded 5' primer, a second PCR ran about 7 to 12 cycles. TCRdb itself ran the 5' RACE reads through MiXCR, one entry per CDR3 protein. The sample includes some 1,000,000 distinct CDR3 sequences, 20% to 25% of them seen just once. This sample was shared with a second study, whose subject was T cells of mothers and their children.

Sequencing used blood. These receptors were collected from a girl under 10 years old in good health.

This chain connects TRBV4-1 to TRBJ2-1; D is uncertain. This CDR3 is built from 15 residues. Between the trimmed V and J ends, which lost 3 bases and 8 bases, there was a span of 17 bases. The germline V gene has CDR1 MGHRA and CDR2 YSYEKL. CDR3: CASSHAVSRGDEQFF. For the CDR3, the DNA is TGCGCCAGCAGCCACGCCGTCTCCCGCGGAGATGAGCAGTTCTTC.

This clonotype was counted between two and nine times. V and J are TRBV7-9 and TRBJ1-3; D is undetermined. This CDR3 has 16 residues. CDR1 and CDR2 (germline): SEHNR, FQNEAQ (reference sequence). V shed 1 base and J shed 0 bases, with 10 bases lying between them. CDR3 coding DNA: TGTGCCAGCAGCTTAGTGCTGCTCCGCTCTGGAAACACCATATATTTT. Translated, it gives CASSLVLLRSGNTIYF.

For the CDR3, the DNA is TGTGCCACCAGTGCGGGGTTTTTGGGAGAGACCCAGTACTTC. Its translation: CATSAGFLGETQYF. This sequence joins TRBV24-1 and TRBJ2-5; tentative D call: TRBD2 (5 bases). This CDR3 contains 14 residues. The germline V and J ends were trimmed by 5 bases and 4 bases, with 13 bases remaining between them. The germline V gene has CDR1 KGHDR and CDR2 SFDVKD.

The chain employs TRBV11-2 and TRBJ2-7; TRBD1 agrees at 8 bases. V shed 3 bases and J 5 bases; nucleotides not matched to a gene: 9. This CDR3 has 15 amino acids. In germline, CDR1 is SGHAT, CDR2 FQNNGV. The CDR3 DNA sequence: TGTGCCAGCAGCTTTACCGGGACAGGAGGCGACGAGCAGTACTTC. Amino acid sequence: CASSFTGTGGDEQYF. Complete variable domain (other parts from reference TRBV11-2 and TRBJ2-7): EAGVAQSPRYKIIEKRQSVAFWCNPISGHATLYWYQQILGQGPKLLIQFQNNGVVDDSQLPKDRFSAERLKGVDSTLKIQPAKLEDSAVYLCASSFTGTGGDEQYFGPGTRLTVT.

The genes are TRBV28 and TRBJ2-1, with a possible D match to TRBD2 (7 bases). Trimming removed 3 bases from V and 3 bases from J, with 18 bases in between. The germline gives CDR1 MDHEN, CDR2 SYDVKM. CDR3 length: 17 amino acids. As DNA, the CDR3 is TGTGCCAGCAGTTTGATGAGGGCGGGGGCTGTCTACAATGAGCAGTTCTTC. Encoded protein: CASSLMRAGAVYNEQFF.

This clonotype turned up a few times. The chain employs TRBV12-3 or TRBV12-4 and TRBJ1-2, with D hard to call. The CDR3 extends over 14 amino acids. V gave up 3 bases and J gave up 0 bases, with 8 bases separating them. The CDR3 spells CASSFRPANYGYTF. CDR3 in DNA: TGTGCCAGCAGTTTTCGCCCAGCTAACTATGGCTACACCTTC.

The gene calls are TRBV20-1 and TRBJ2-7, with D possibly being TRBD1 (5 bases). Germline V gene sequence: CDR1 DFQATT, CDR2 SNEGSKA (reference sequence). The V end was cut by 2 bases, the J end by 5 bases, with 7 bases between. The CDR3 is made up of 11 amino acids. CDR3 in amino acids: CSARKTDEQYF. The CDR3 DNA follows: TGCAGTGCTAGAAAGACAGACGAGCAGTACTTC.

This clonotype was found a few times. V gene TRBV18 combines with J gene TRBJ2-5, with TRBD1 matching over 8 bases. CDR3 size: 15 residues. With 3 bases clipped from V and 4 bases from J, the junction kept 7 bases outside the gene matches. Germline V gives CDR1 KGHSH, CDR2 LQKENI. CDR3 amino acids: CASSPGQGDRETQYF. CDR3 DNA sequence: TGTGCCAGCTCACCTGGACAGGGTGATAGAGAGACCCAGTACTTC.

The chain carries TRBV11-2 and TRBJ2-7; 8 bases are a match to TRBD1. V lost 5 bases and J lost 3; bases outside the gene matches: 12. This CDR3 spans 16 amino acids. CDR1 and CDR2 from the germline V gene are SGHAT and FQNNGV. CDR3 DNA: TGTGCCAGCAGCCGACCTCTTACAGGGGGTCACTACGAGCAGTACTTC. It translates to CASSRPLTGGHYEQYF.

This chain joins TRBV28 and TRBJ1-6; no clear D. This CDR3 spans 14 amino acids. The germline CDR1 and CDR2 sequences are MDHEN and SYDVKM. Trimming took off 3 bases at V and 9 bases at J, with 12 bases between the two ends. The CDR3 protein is CASSLDGIGSPLHF. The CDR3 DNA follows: TGTGCCAGCAGTTTGGACGGGATTGGTTCACCCCTCCACTTT.

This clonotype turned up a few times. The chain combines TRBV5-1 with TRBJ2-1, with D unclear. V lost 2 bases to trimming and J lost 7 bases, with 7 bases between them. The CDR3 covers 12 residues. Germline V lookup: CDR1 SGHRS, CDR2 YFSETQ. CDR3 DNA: TGCGCCAGCAGCTTTCCACAGAATGAGCAGTTCTTC. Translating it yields CASSFPQNEQFF.

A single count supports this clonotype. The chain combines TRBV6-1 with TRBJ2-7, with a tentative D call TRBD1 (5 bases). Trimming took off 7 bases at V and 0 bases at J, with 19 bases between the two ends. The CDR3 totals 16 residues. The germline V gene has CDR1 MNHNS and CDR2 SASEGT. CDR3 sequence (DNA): TGTGCCAGCAAGATCGGGCCACCAAGGGGCTCCTACGAGCAGTACTTC. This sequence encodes CASKIGPPRGSYEQYF.

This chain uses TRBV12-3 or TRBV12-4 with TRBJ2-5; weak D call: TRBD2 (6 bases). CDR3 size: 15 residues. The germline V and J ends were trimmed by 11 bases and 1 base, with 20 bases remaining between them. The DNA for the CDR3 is TGTGCCCGCAACGATGGTGGGGGAGGCCAAGAGACCCAGTACTTC. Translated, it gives CARNDGGGGQETQYF.

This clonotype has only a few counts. The CDR3 DNA sequence: TGCAGCGTTGGTAAGGACCGAGCTTTCTCCTACGAGCAGTACTTC. Translating gives CSVGKDRAFSYEQYF. The chain carries TRBV29-1 and TRBJ2-7, with D hard to call. CDR1 SQVTM and CDR2 ANQGSEA come from the germline V gene. CDR3 length: 15 residues. V was trimmed by 4 bases and J by 0 bases, leaving 16 bases between them.

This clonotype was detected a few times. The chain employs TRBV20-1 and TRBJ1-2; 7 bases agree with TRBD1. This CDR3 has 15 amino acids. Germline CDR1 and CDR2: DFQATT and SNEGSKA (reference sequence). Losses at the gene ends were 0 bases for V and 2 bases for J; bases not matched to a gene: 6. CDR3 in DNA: TGCAGTGCTAGAGAAGGGACAGCCGCCAACTATGGCTACACCTTC. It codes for CSAREGTAANYGYTF.

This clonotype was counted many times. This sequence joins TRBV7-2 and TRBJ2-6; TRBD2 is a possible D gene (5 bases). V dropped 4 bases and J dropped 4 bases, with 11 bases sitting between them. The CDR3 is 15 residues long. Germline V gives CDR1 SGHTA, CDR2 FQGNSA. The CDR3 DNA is TGTGCCAGCAGCTCCACGGGGAGCGGGGCCAACGTCCTGACTTTC. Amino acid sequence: CASSSTGSGANVLTF.

The CDR3 coding sequence is TGCAGTGCTAGGTCAGGGCCCAATCAGCCCCAGCATTTT. Residues: CSARSGPNQPQHF. The chain employs TRBV20-1 and TRBJ1-5; perhaps TRBD1 as D (5 bases). The ends were cut back, 3 bases at V and 3 bases at J, with 9 bases in the middle. The CDR3 sequence is 13 residues long. Germline assignment: CDR1 DFQATT and CDR2 SNEGSKA (reference sequence).

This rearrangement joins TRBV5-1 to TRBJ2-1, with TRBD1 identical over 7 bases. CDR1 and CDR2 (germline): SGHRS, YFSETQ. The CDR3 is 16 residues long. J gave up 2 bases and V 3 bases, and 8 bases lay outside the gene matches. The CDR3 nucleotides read TGCGCCAGCAGCTCCGTCGAGGGGGCTGCCTACAATGAGCAGTTCTTC. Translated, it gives CASSSVEGAAYNEQFF.

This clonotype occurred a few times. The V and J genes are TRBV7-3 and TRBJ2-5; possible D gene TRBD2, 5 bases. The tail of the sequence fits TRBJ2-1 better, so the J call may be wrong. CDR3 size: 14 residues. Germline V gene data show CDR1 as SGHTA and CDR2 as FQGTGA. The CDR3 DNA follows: TGTGCCAGCAGCTTAGTGGCGGGTAGGAATGAGCAGTTCTTC. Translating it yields CASSLVAGRNEQFF.

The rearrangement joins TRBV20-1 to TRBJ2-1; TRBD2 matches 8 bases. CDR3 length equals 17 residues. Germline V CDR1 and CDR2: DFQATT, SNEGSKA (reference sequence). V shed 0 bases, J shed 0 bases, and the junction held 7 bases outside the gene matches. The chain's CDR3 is CSARDGLAQSSYNEQFF. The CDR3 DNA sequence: TGCAGTGCTAGAGATGGACTAGCCCAAAGCTCCTACAATGAGCAGTTCTTC.

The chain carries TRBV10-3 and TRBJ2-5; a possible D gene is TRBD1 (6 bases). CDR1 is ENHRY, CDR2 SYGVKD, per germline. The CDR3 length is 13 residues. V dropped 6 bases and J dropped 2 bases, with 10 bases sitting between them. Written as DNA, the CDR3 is TGTGCCATCAGCGGACAGCCTCAAGAGACCCAGTACTTC. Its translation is CAISGQPQETQYF.

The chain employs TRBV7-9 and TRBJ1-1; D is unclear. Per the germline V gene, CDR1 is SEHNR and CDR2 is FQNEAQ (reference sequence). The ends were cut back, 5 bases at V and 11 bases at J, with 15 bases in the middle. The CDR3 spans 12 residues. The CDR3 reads CASSPRSSMAFF. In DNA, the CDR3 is TGTGCCAGCAGCCCTCGATCTTCTATGGCTTTCTTT.

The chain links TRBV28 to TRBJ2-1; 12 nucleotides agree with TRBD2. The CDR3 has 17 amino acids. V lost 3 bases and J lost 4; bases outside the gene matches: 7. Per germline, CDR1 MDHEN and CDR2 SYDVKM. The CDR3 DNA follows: TGTGCCAGCAGTTTTTCCGGACTAGCGGGGAATTACAATGAGCAGTTCTTC. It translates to CASSFSGLAGNYNEQFF.

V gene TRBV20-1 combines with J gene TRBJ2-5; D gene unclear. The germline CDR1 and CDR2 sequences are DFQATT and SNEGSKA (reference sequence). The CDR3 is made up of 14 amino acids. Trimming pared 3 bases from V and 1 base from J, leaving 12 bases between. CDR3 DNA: TGCAGTGCTAGTCTGGGGTCCCCCCAAGAGACCCAGTACTTC. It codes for CSASLGSPQETQYF.

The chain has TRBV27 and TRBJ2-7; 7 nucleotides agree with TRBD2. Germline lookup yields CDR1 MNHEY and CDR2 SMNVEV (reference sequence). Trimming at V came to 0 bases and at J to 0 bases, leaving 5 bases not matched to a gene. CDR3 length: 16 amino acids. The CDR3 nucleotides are TGTGCCAGCAGTTTATCTGGGGGGGACTACTCCTACGAGCAGTACTTC. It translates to CASSLSGGDYSYEQYF.

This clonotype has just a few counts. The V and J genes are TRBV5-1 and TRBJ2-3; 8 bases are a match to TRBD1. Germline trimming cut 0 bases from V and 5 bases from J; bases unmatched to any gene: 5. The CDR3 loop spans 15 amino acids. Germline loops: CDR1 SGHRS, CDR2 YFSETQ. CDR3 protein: CASSLGDRRGDTQYF. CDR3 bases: TGCGCCAGCAGCTTGGGGGACAGGCGAGGAGATACGCAGTATTTT.